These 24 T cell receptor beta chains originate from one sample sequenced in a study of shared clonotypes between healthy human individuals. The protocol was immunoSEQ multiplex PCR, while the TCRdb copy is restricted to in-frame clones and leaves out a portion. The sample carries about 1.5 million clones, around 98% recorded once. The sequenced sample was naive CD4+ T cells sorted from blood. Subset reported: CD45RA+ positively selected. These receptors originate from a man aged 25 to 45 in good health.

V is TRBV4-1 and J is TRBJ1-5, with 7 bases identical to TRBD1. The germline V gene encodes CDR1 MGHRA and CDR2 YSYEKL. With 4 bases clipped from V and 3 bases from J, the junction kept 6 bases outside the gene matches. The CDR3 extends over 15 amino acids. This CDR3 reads CASSRGQADNQPQHF. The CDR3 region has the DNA TGCGCCAGCAGCCGAGGACAGGCGGACAATCAGCCCCAGCATTTT.

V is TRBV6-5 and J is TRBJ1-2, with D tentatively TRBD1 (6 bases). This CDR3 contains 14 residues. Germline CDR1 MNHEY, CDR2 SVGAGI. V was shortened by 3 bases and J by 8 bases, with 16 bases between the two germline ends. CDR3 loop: CASSYSGAKRGYTF. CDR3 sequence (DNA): TGTGCCAGCAGTTATTCAGGGGCGAAACGAGGCTACACCTTC.

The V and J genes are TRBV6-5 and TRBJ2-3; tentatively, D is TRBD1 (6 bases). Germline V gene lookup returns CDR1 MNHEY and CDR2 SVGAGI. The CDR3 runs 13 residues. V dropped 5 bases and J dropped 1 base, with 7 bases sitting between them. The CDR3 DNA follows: TGTGCCAGCAGTAACAGGGGCACAGATACGCAGTATTTT. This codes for CASSNRGTDTQYF.

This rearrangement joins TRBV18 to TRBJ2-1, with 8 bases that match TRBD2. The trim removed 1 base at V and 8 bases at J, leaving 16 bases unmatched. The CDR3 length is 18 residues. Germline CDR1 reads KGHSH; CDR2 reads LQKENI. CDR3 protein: CASSPRPGLEYEDDEQFF. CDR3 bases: TGTGCCAGCTCACCACGTCCGGGACTAGAGTACGAGGACGATGAGCAGTTCTTC.

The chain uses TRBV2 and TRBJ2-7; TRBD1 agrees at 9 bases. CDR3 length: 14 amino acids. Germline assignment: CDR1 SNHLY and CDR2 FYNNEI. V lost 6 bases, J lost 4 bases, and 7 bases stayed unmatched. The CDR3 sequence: CASRPGQGLYEQYF. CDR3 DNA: TGTGCCAGCAGACCGGGACAGGGTTTATACGAGCAGTACTTC.

The CDR3 spells CAISLDRAQPQHF. For the CDR3, the DNA is TGTGCCATCAGTCTGGACAGGGCTCAGCCCCAGCATTTT. V and J are TRBV10-3 and TRBJ1-5, with TRBD1 matching 8 bases. Germline loops: CDR1 ENHRY, CDR2 SYGVKD. The CDR3 is made up of 13 amino acids. Trimming took 5 bases from V and 6 from J; bases not matched to a gene: 3.

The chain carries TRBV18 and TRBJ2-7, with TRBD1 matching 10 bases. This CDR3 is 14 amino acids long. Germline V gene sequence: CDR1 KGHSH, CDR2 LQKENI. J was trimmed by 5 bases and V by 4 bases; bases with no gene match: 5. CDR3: CASSLDRGLDEQYF. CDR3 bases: TGTGCCAGCTCACTCGACAGGGGGCTGGACGAGCAGTACTTC.

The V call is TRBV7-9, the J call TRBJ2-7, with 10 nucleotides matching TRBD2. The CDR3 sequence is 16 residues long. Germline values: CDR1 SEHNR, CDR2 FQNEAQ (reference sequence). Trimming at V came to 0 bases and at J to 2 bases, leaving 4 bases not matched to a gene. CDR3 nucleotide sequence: TGTGCCAGCAGCTTAGCGCTAGCGGGAGAGGCCTACGAGCAGTACTTC. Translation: CASSLALAGEAYEQYF. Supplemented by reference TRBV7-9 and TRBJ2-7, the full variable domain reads DTGVSQNPRHKITKRGQNVTFRCDPISEHNRLYWYRQTLGQGPEFLTYFQNEAQLEKSRLLSDRFSAERPKGSFSTLEIQRTEQGDSAMYLCASSLALAGEAYEQYFGPGTRLTVT.

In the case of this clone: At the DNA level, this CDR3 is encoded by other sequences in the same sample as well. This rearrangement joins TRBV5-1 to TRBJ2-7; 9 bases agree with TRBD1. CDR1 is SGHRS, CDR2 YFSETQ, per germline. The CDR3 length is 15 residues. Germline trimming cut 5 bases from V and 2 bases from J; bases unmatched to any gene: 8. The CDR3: CASSPGTGITYEQYF. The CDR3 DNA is TGCGCCAGCAGTCCCGGGACAGGGATCACCTACGAGCAGTACTTC.

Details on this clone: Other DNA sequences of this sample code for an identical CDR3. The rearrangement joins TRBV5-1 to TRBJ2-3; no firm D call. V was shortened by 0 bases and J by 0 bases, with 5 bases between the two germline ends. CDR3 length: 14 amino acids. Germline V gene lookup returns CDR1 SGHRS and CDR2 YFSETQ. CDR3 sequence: CASSLGHSTDTQYF. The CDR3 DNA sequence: TGCGCCAGCAGCTTGGGACACAGCACAGATACGCAGTATTTT.

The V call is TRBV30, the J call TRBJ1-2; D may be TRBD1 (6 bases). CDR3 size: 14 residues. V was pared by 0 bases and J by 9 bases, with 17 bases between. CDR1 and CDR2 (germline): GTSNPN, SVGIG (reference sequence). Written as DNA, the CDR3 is TGTGCCTGGAGTGTACGGAGGACAGTCGATCGCTACACCTTC. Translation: CAWSVRRTVDRYTF.

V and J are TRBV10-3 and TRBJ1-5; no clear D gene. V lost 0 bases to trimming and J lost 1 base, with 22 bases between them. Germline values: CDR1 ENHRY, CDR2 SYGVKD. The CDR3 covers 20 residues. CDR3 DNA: TGTGCCATCAGTGAGTCGAGGGCTGGGGTGATGGGTTTGAGCAATCAGCCCCAGCATTTT. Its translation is CAISESRAGVMGLSNQPQHF.

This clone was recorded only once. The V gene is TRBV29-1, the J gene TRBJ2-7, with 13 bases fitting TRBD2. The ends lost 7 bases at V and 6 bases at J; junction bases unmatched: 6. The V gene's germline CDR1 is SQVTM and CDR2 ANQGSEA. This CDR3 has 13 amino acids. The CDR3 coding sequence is TGCAGCGCCAAGACTAGCGGGAGGAGCGAGCAGTACTTC. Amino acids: CSAKTSGRSEQYF.

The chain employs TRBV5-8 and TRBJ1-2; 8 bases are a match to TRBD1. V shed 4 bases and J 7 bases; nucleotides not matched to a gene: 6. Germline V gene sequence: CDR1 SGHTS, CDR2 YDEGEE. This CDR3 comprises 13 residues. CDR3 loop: CASSQDRDFGYTF. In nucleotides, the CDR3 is TGTGCCAGCAGCCAGGACAGGGACTTTGGCTACACCTTC.

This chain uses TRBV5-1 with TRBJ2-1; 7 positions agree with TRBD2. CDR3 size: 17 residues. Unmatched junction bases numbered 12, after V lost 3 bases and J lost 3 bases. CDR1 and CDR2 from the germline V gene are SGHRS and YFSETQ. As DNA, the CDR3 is TGCGCCAGCAGCTCATTTGGGCTAGCGGCGGTCTACAATGAGCAGTTCTTC. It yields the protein CASSSFGLAAVYNEQFF. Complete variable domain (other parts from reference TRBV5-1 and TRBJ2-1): KAGVTQTPRYLIKTRGQQVTLSCSPISGHRSVSWYQQTPGQGLQFLFEYFSETQRNKGNFPGRFSGRQFSNSRSEMNVSTLELGDSALYLCASSSFGLAAVYNEQFFGPGTRLTVL.

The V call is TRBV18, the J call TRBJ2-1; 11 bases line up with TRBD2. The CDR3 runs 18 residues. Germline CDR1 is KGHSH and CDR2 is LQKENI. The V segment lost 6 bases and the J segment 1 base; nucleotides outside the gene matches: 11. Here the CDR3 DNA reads TGTGCCAGCTCGACTAGCGGGACCTCTGCCGGATCCTACAATGAGCAGTTCTTC. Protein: CASSTSGTSAGSYNEQFF.

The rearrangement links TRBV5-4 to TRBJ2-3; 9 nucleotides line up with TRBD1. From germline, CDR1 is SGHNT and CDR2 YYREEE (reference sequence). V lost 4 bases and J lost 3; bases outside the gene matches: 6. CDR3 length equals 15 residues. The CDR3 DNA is TGTGCCAGCAGCAAATACAGGGGGCGGACAGATACGCAGTATTTT. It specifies CASSKYRGRTDTQYF.

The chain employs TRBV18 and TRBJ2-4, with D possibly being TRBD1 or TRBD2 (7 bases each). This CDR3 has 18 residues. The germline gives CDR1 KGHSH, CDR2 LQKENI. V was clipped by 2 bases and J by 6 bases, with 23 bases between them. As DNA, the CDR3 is TGTGCCAGCTCACCAAGTCCTAGGGAGGGGGCCAACAGAAACATTCAGTACTTC. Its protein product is CASSPSPREGANRNIQYF.

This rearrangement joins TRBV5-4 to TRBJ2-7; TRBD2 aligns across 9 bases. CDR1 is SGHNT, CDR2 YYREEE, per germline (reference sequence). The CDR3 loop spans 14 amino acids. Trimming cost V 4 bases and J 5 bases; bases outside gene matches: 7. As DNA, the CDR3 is TGTGCCAGCAGCCGGAGCGGGAGGTTTAACGAGCAGTACTTC. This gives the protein CASSRSGRFNEQYF.

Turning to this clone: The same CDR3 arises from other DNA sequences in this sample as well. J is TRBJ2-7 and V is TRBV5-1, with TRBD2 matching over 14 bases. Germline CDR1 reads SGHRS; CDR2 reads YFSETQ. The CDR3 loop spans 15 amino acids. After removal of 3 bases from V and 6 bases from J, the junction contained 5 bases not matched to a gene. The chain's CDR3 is CASSSGLAGAGEQYF. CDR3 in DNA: TGCGCCAGCAGCTCGGGACTAGCGGGAGCGGGCGAGCAGTACTTC.

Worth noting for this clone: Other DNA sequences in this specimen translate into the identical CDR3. CDR3 in amino acids: CASSLGDRGETQYF. Written as DNA, the CDR3 is TGCGCCAGCAGCTTGGGAGACAGGGGGGAGACCCAGTACTTC. The V gene is TRBV5-1, the J gene TRBJ2-5, with 9 nucleotides matching TRBD1. V dropped 0 bases and J dropped 5; count of bases not matched to a gene: 2. The germline CDR1 and CDR2 sequences are SGHRS and YFSETQ. The CDR3 extends over 14 amino acids.

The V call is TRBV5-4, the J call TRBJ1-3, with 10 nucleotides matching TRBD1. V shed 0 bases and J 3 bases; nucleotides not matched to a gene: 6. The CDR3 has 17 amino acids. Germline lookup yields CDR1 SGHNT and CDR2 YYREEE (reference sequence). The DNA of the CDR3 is TGTGCCAGCAGCTTGGGTCGGGACAGGGGAGTTGGAAACACCATATATTTT. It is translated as CASSLGRDRGVGNTIYF.

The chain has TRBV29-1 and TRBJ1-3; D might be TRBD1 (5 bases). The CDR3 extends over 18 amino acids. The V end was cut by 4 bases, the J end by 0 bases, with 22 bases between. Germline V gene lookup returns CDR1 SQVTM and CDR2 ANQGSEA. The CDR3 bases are TGCAGCGTTGCCACACTTCCCGGGACGCCTAGCTCTGGAAACACCATATATTTT. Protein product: CSVATLPGTPSSGNTIYF.

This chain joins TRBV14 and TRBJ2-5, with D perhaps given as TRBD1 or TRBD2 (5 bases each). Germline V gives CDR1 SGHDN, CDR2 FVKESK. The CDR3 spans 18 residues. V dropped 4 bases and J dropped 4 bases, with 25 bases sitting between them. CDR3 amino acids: CASSPQRRGAGRSETQYF. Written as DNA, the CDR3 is TGTGCCAGCAGCCCGCAGAGAAGGGGCGCGGGTAGGTCAGAGACCCAGTACTTC.